This TCR beta chain was retrieved from a study of T cell responses to AZD1222 COVID-19 vaccine. Turning to the study itself: The analysis combined second doses at about 4 or about 12 weeks.

Germline CDR1 reads KGHDR; CDR2 reads SFDVKD. The CDR3 is made up of 17 amino acids. The junction had 3 bases not matched to a gene; V was cut back by 1 base and J by 0 bases. Some clones are missing from TCRdb's copy, which holds only in-frame ones; the method was immunoSEQ multiplex PCR. This sample has fewer than 110,000 clones, with about 89% found just once. The chain employs TRBV24-1 and TRBJ2-3, with 10 bases matching TRBD2. The sample in question was peripheral blood, obtained on day 0 of AZD1222 vaccination. The sequence came from an adult in good health. This chain's CDR3 is CATSDLWTSGSTDTQYF. The DNA of the CDR3 is TGTGCCACCAGTGATTTATGGACTAGCGGAAGCACAGATACGCAGTATTTT.